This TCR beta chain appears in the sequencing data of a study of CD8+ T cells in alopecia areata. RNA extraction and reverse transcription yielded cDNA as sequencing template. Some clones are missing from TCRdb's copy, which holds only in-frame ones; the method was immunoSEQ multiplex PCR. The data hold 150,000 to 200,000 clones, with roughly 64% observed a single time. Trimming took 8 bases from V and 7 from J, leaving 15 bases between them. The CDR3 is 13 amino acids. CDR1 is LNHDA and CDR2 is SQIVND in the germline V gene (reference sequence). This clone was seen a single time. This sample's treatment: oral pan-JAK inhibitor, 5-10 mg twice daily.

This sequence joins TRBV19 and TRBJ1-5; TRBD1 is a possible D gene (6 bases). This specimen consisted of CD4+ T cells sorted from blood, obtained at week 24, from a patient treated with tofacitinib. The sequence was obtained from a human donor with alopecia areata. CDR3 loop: CASALGGWQPQHF. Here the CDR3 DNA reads TGTGCCAGTGCCTTAGGGGGGTGGCAGCCCCAGCATTTT.